The source of this T cell receptor beta chain is a study of T cells in Graves' hyperthyroidism and ophthalmopathy. The V gene's germline CDR1 is MNHEY and CDR2 SMNVEV (reference sequence). V trimming: 10 bases; J trimming: 4 bases; junction bases outside the gene matches: 13. This CDR3 spans 15 amino acids. What was amplified from RNA transcripts were TCR beta CDR3 regions. First-round RT-PCR with HTBI primers amplified the TCR CDR3 region. TCRdb passed the multiplex PCR reads through MiXCR, listing each CDR3 protein once. Among 300,000 to 400,000 distinct CDR3 sequences listed, under 25% were seen once. This clonotype has a count of ten or more. Hyperthyroidism of Graves' type that showed no ophthalmopathy progression within 18 months was stable.

Source material: blood. The clonotype was recovered from a woman in her fifties or sixties with Graves' hyperthyroidism. V usage is TRBV27 and J usage is TRBJ2-7; 10 bases match TRBD2. The CDR3 region is CAITRRLAGEYEQYF. The CDR3 DNA reads TGTGCCATCACCCGCCGGCTAGCGGGAGAATACGAGCAGTACTTC.